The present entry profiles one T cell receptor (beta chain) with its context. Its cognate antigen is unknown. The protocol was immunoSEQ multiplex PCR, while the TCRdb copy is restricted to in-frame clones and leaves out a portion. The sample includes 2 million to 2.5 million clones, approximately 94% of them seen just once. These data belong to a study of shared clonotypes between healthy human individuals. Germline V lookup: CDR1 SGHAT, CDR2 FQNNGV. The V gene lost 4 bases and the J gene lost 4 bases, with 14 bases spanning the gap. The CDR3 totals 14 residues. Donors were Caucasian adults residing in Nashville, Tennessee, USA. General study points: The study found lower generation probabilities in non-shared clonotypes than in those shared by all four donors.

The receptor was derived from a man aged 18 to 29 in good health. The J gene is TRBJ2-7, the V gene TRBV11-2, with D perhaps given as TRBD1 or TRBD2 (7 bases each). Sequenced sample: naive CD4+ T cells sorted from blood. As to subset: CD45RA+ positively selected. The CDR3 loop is CASSSAGQKYEQYF. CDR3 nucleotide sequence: TGTGCCAGCAGCTCAGCGGGACAGAAGTACGAGCAGTACTTC.